The sequence of this TCR beta chain was determined in a study of cytomegalovirus exposure and HLA in healthy donors. The wider study: In an earlier analysis, some 110 million unique TCR beta sequences were found from 150 million to 200 million T cells.

The PCR ran on 60 Vbeta and 13 Jbeta primers. In the authors' methods: Per a later analysis, the number of unique TCR beta chains was some 75 million, of which around 9.9 million were shared. TCRdb keeps only in-frame clones here, not all; method: immunoSEQ multiplex PCR. The V and J calls and clone size are taken from that table; D and trimming were inferred from the DNA. The data hold 100,000 to 150,000 clones, with about 70% observed a single time. CDR1 and CDR2 (germline): LGHNA, YSLEER. This CDR3 is built from 15 residues. Unmatched junction bases numbered 6, after V lost 2 bases and J lost 6 bases. Study conclusions and caveats: As was reported, the HLA-A and HLA-B alleles of most subjects were accurately predicted from TCR beta sequences. Testing in vitro showed a few CMV-associated chains specific for CMV antigens.

In the case of this clone: The antigen is undetermined.

This clonotype was sampled from a male donor in good health and CMV-seronegative. V is TRBV4-3 and J is TRBJ2-2, with TRBD1 matching 7 bases. Sequencing was done on a sample of PBMCs. The CDR3 nucleotides read TGCGCCAGCAGCCAACAGGGACAGCCGCCCGGGGAGCTGTTTTTT. Translation gives CASSQQGQPPGELFF.